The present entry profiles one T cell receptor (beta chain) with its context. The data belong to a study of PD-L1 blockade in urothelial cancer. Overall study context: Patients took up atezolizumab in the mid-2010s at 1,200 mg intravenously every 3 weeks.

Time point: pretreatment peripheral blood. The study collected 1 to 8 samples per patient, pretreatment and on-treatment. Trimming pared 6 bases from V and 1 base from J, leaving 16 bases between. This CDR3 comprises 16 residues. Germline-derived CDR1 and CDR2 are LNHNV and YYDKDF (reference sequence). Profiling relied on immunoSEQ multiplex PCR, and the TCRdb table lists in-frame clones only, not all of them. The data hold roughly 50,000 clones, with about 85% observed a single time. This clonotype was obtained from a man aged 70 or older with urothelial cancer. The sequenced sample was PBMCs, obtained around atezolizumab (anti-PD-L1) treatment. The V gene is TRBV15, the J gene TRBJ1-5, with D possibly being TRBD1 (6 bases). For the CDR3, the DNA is TGTGCCACCAGACACATATACAGGGCGAGCAATCAGCCCCAGCATTTT. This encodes CATRHIYRASNQPQHF.